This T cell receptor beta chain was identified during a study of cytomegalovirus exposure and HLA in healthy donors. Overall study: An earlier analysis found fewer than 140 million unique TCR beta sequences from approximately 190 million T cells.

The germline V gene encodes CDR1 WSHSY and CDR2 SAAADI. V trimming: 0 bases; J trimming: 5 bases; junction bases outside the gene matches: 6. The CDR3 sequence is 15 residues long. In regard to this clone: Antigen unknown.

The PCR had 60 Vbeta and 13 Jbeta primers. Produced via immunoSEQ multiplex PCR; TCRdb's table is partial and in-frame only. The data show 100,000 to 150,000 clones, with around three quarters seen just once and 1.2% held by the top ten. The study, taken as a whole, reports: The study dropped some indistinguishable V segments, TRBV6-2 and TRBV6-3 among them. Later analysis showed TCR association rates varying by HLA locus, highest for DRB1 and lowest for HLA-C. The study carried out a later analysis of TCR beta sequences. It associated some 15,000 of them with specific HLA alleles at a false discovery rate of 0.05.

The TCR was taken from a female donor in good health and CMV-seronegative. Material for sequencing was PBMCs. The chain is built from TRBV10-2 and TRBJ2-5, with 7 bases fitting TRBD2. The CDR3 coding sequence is TGCGCCAGCAGTGAGTCGGTAAATAGCGGGGAGACCCAGTACTTC. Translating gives CASSESVNSGETQYF.